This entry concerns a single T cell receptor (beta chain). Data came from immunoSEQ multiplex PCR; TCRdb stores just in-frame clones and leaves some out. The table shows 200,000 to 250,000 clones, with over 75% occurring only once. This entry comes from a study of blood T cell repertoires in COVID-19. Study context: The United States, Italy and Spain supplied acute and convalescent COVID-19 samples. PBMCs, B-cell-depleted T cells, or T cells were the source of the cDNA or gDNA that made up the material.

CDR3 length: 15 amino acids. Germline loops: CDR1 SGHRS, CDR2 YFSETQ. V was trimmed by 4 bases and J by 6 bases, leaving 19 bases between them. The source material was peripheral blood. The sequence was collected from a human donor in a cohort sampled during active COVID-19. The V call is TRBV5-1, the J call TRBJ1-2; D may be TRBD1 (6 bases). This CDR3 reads CASSLDTGFLDGYTF. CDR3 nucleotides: TGCGCCAGCAGCCTCGATACAGGGTTCTTGGATGGCTACACCTTC.